This record concerns one T cell receptor beta chain sequence. This entry belongs to a study of T-cell reconstitution after alpha-beta-depleted transplantation in children. As it was prepared, the TCRbeta library received unique molecular identifiers. TCRdb processed the PCR reads anew with MiXCR; each CDR3 protein has one entry. The sample lists 200,000 or so distinct CDR3 sequences, 6.3% seen once, with around 4.3% in the top ten. The receptor was isolated from a girl less than two years old with combined immunodeficiency, due to receive a stem cell transplant. The material was PBMCs, obtained before TCRalphabeta/CD19-depleted stem cell transplant.

The CDR3 loop reads CASSVTGSGYTF. The CDR3 DNA sequence: TGCGCCAGCAGCGTGACAGGGTCCGGCTACACCTTC. The V gene is TRBV5-1, the J gene TRBJ1-2; 7 bases are a match to TRBD1. The length of the CDR3 is 12 residues. Per the germline V gene, CDR1 is SGHRS and CDR2 is YFSETQ. The V gene end was trimmed by 4 bases and the J gene end by 8 bases; junction bases not matched to a gene: 5.